Listed here are 18 T cell receptor beta chains from one sample, sequenced in a study of regulatory T cells in long-lasting Graves disease. The time point is: newly diagnosed GD, antithyroid drugs for less than 3 months. From PBMCs, RNA was extracted and then used to make the TCR library. Investigators prepared the TCR beta libraries by applying iRepertoire HTBI primers and Arm-PCR of CDR3 regions. TCRdb reprocessed the multiplex PCR reads with MiXCR, giving one entry per CDR3 protein. The table records about 420,000 distinct CDR3 sequences, about 15% of them present only once. The sample also formed part of further work on T cells in Graves' hyperthyroidism and ophthalmopathy.

The sample here was peripheral blood mononuclear cells (PBMCs), taken at new diagnosis, from a patient treated with antithyroid drugs. All receptors come from a woman aged 18-29 years with Graves disease.

This clonotype was detected many times. V and J are TRBV27 and TRBJ2-3; 8 bases align to TRBD2. The CDR3 has 15 residues. V lost 5 bases to trimming and J lost 2 bases; unmatched junction nucleotides: 6. The germline CDR1 and CDR2 sequences are MNHEY and SMNVEV (reference sequence). Here the CDR3 reads CASSLGRAYTDTQYF. The CDR3 DNA reads as TGTGCCAGCAGTCTCGGGAGGGCTTACACAGATACGCAGTATTTT.

On this clonotype: Possible read error: a much larger clone is one base away. The CDR3 here is CASSFPAGEALF. The CDR3 bases are TGTGCCAGCAGTTTTCCAGCAGGAGAAGCTCTCTTT. V gene TRBV27 combines with J gene TRBJ1-1, with D unresolved. CDR3 length: 12 residues. Germline CDR1 is MNHEY and CDR2 is SMNVEV (reference sequence).

In its sample, this clonotype was seen once. This may be a read error, as it is one base from a much larger clone. The rearrangement uses TRBV7-9 and TRBJ2-7; D is ambiguous. Trimming cost V 1 base and J 6 bases, with 13 bases left between them. The CDR3 sequence is 14 residues long. Germline CDR1 reads SEHNR; CDR2 reads FQNEAQ (reference sequence). The CDR3 sequence: CASSLVEEVGEQYF. The CDR3 DNA is TGTGCCAGCAGCTTAGTGGAAGAGGTGGGCGAGCAGTACTTC. Variable domain in full (rest from reference TRBV7-9 and TRBJ2-7): DTGVSQNPRHKITKRGQNVTFRCDPISEHNRLYWYRQTLGQGPEFLTYFQNEAQLEKSRLLSDRFSAERPKGSFSTLEIQRTEQGDSAMYLCASSLVEEVGEQYFGPGTRLTVT.

The chain couples TRBV20-1 to TRBJ1-5; no definite D call. V dropped 2 bases and J dropped 14 bases, with 13 bases sitting between them. CDR1 DFQATT and CDR2 SNEGSKA come from the germline V gene (reference sequence). The CDR3 has 11 residues. The CDR3 DNA reads TGCAGTGCTAGAAGTTTGGGTGGAAAGCATTTT. Protein product: CSARSLGGKHF.

This clonotype was counted a single time. V usage is TRBV2 and J usage is TRBJ2-5; 9 nucleotides line up with TRBD1. Germline V gene sequence: CDR1 SNHLY, CDR2 FYNNEI. V shed 7 bases, J shed 7 bases, and the junction held 22 bases outside the gene matches. The CDR3 is made up of 18 amino acids. The DNA of the CDR3 is TGTGCCAGCAACGTGGAAGCCGGGACAGGGACCTTCCCGCCGACCCAGTACTTC. Its protein is CASNVEAGTGTFPPTQYF.

Only a few counts were recorded for this clonotype. The chain links TRBV2 to TRBJ2-1, with 12 bases lining up with TRBD2. The germline CDR1 and CDR2 sequences are SNHLY and FYNNEI. Losses at the gene ends were 11 bases for V and 4 bases for J; bases not matched to a gene: 21. CDR3 length: 19 residues. The CDR3 spells CAALVGGWETSGRYNEQFF. CDR3 nucleotide sequence: TGTGCCGCCCTAGTGGGTGGTTGGGAAACTAGCGGGAGGTACAATGAGCAGTTCTTC.

Ten or more counts support this clonotype. The chain uses TRBV6-2 or TRBV6-3 and TRBJ2-1; D perhaps matches TRBD2 (6 bases). Germline CDR1 reads MNHEY; CDR2 reads SVGEGT. This CDR3 region has 14 residues. V dropped 1 base and J dropped 8 bases, with 12 bases sitting between them. The CDR3 coding sequence is TGTGCCAGCAGTTACTTGCGGGATTGGGATGAGCAGTTCTTC. This translates into CASSYLRDWDEQFF.

This clonotype was picked up a small number of times. V and J are TRBV7-9 and TRBJ1-1; TRBD1 might be the D (5 bases). CDR1 is SEHNR, CDR2 FQNEAQ, per germline (reference sequence). The CDR3 loop spans 14 amino acids. V was clipped by 4 bases and J by 6 bases, with 15 bases between them. CDR3 protein: CASSSSQGFPEAFF. The CDR3 DNA reads as TGTGCCAGCAGCTCCAGCCAGGGTTTTCCTGAAGCTTTCTTT.

This clonotype was detected a few times. The V call is TRBV12-3 or TRBV12-4, the J call TRBJ1-5, with D possibly TRBD1 on 6 matching bases. The V end lost 0 bases, the J end lost 0 bases, and 6 bases lay between the germline ends. This CDR3 has 15 amino acids. The CDR3 DNA reads as TGTGCCAGCAGTTTAGCGGGACATAGCAATCAGCCCCAGCATTTT. Encoded protein: CASSLAGHSNQPQHF.

The rearrangement links TRBV6-1 to TRBJ1-2, with 7 bases matching TRBD1. Germline loops: CDR1 MNHNS, CDR2 SASEGT. This CDR3 has 14 residues. The J segment lost 10 bases and the V segment lost 5 bases, leaving 13 bases of the junction unmatched. The CDR3 coding sequence is TGTGCCAGCAGTCAAAGACAGGGATCGTTTTTCTACACCTTC. Translated: CASSQRQGSFFYTF.

The table lists this clonotype with many counts. The chain is built from TRBV6-2 or TRBV6-3 and TRBJ2-7; TRBD2 matches 7 bases. Trimming cost V 2 bases and J 3 bases; bases outside gene matches: 7. The germline CDR1 and CDR2 sequences are MNHEY and SVGEGT. The CDR3 is 15 residues long. The CDR3 region is CASSYRGVLSYEQYF. Written as DNA, the CDR3 is TGTGCCAGCAGTTACCGGGGGGTCTTGAGCTACGAGCAGTACTTC.

The chain carries TRBV6-2 or TRBV6-3 and TRBJ2-7, with 9 bases matching TRBD1. V dropped 5 bases and J dropped 2; count of bases not matched to a gene: 7. This CDR3 contains 15 residues. Germline-derived CDR1 and CDR2 are MNHEY and SVGEGT. The CDR3 DNA sequence: TGTGCCAGCAGTGCGGGACAGGGTATTGCCTACGAGCAGTACTTC. Translating it yields CASSAGQGIAYEQYF.

Worth noting for this clonotype: A read error may account for a junction end that differs from germline. The chain uses TRBV30 and TRBJ2-2, with D perhaps TRBD2 (5 bases). CDR3 size: 12 residues. Germline lookup yields CDR1 GTSNPN and CDR2 SVGIG (reference sequence). As DNA, the CDR3 is TGTGCCTGGAATAGGGCGAACGGGAAGCTGTTTTTT. Protein sequence: CAWNRANGKLFF.

CDR3 coding DNA: TGTGCCAGCAGCCATAGCGGGAGGGCCCAAGCGGGGCATACGCAGTATTTT. Translating gives CASSHSGRAQAGHTQYF. The chain links TRBV3-1 to TRBJ2-3; 11 bases agree with TRBD2. V shed 3 bases, J shed 7 bases, and the junction held 12 bases outside the gene matches. This CDR3 spans 17 amino acids. CDR1 is LGHDT, CDR2 YNNKEL, per germline (reference sequence).

The table lists this clonotype with many counts. The rearrangement joins TRBV28 to TRBJ2-7; 10 bases match TRBD2. The CDR3 sequence is 15 residues long. Germline lookup yields CDR1 MDHEN and CDR2 SYDVKM. The ends lost 0 bases at V and 4 bases at J; junction bases unmatched: 3. The CDR3 loop reads CASSLWETSGYEQYF. The DNA for the CDR3 is TGTGCCAGCAGTTTATGGGAGACTAGCGGGTACGAGCAGTACTTC.

This clonotype came up many times. The chain recombines TRBV12-3 or TRBV12-4 with TRBJ2-7; TRBD2 aligns across 10 bases. The V and J ends lost 3 bases and 4 bases, in that order; junction bases with no gene match: 3. This CDR3 is 14 amino acids long. The DNA for the CDR3 is TGTGCCAGCAGTTTTGCTAGCGGGAGTTACGAGCAGTACTTC. Residues: CASSFASGSYEQYF.

Turning to this clonotype: One end of the junction fails to match germline, which may point to a read error. CDR3 in DNA: TGTGCCAGCAGCAAAGACTGGAATGGGCAGTTCTTC. It codes for CASSKDWNGQFF. The rearrangement links TRBV7-2 to TRBJ2-1, with D hard to call. The germline CDR1 and CDR2 sequences are SGHTA and FQGNSA. The CDR3 extends over 12 amino acids.

In its sample, this clonotype was seen many times. The chain carries TRBV24-1 and TRBJ2-7, with 9 bases that match TRBD1. Trimming at V came to 8 bases and at J to 0 bases, leaving 10 bases not matched to a gene. Germline CDR1 reads KGHDR; CDR2 reads SFDVKD. This CDR3 region has 16 residues. In nucleotides, the CDR3 is TGTGCCACCAATCGTTCTTTGACAGGGGGCTCCTACGAGCAGTACTTC. Protein: CATNRSLTGGSYEQYF.